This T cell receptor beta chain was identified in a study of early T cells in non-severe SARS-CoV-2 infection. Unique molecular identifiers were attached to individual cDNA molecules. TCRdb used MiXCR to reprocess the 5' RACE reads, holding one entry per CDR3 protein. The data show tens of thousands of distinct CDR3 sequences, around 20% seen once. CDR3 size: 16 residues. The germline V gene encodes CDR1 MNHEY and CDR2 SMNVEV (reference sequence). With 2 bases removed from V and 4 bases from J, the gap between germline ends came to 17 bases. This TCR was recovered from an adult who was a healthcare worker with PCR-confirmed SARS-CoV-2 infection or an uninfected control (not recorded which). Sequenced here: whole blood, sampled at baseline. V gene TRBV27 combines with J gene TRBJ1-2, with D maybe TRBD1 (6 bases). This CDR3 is CASSLRGGPGSYGYTF. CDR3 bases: TGTGCCAGCAGTTTAAGGGGGGGGCCAGGAAGCTATGGCTACACCTTC.